Sequencing of this TCR beta chain was carried out in a study of vaccination effects on CD4 cells after COVID-19. Study-wide results and caveats: Limitations: small convalescent group and missing early post-infection timepoints.

Clones were sequenced by immunoSEQ multiplex PCR, and TCRdb holds only the in-frame ones, with some missing. The sample has 60,000 to 65,000 clones; about 80% are singletons. A note on this clone: Its antigen is as yet unknown.

The CDR3 is 18 residues long. The V and J ends lost 0 bases and 1 base respectively, with 19 bases between them. The germline gives CDR1 SGHRS, CDR2 YFSETQ. Before any sequencing was done, the ViraFEST assay used viral peptide pools to expand antigen-specific CD4+ T cells. The culture ran for approximately 10 days, and then CD4+ T cells were isolated. Each vaccine recipient was nucleocapsid antibody negative and had no prior SARS-CoV-2 infection. They grew under 2.5 million PBMC in each well, adding about 10 IU/ml IL-2 and around 9.6 ug/ml peptides. Replacing half the medium with IL-2 medium was done on days 3 and 7.

The material was CD4+ T cells from PBMCs cultured with HCoV-OC43 spike peptides, obtained before COVID-19 vaccination. Subset specified: HCoV-OC43 spike overlapping peptide pool stimulation. The V gene is TRBV5-1, the J gene TRBJ1-2; D gene uncertain. The clonotype comes from a human donor who received a COVID-19 vaccine. CDR3 bases: TGCGCCAGCAGCTTGGCAGGAATCAGTACCTACTATAACTATGGCTACACCTTC. Translating gives CASSLAGISTYYNYGYTF.